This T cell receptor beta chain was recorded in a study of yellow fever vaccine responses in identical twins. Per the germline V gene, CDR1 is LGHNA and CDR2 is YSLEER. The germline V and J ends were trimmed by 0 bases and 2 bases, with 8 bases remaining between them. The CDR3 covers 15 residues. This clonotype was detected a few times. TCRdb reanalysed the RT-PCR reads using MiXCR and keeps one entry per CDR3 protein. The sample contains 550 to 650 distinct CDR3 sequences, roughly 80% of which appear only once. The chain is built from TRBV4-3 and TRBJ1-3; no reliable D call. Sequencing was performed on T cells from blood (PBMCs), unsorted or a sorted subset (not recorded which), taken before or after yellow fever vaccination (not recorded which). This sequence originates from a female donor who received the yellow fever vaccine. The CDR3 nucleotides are TGCGCCAGCAGCCAAGATTGGGGTGCTGGAAACACCATATATTTT. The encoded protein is CASSQDWGAGNTIYF.